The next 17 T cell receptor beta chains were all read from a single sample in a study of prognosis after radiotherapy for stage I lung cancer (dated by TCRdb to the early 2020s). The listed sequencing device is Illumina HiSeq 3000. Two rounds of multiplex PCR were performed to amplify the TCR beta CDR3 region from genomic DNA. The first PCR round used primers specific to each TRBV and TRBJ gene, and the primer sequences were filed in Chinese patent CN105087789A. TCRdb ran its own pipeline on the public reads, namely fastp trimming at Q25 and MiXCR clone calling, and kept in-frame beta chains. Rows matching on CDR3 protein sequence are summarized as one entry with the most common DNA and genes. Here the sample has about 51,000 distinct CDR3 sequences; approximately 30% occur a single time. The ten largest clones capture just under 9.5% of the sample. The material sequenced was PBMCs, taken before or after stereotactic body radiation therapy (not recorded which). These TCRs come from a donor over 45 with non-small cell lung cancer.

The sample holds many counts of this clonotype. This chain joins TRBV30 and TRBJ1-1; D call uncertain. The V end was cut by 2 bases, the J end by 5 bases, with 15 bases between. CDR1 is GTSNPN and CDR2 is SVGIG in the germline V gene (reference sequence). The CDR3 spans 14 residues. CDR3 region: CAWSTAFRLTEAFF. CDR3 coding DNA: TGTGCCTGGAGTACCGCGTTCAGGCTGACTGAAGCTTTCTTT.

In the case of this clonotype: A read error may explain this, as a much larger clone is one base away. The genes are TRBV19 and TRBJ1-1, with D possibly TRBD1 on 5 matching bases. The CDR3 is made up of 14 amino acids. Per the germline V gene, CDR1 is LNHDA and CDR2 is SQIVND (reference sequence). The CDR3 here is CASSVLGGNTEALF. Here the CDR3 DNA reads TGTGCCAGTAGTGTCCTTGGGGGTAACACTGAAGCTCTCTTT.

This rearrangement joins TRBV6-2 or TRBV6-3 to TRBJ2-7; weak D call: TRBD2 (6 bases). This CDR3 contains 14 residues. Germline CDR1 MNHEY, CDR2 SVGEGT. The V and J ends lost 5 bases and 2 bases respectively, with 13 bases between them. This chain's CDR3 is CASSELAMAYEQYF. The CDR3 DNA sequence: TGTGCCAGCAGTGAACTAGCTATGGCCTACGAGCAGTACTTC.

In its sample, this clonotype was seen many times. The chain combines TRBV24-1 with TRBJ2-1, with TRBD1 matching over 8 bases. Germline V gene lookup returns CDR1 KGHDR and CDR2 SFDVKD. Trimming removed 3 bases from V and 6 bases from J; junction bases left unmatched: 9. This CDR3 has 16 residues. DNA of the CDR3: TGTGCCACCAGTGATACAGACAGGGGTTTCATCAATGAGCAGTTCTTC. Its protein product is CATSDTDRGFINEQFF.

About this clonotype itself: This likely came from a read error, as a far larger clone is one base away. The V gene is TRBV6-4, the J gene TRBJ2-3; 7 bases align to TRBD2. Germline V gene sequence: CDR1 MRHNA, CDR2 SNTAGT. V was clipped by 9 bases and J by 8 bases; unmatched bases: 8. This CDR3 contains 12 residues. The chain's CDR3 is CARSPTSATQYF. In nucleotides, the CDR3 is TGTGCCAGAAGTCCTACTAGCGCTACGCAGTATTTT.

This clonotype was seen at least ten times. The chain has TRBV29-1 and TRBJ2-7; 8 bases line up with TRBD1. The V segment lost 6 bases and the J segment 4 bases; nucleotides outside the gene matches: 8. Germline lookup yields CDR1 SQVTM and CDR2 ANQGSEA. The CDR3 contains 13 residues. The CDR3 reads CSVGQGSGYEQYF. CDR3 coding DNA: TGCAGCGTCGGACAGGGAAGTGGGTACGAGCAGTACTTC.

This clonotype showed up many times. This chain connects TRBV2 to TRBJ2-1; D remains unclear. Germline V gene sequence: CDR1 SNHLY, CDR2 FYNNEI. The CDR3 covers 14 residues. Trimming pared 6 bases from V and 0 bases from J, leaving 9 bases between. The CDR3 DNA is TGTGCCAGCAGATGGGATACCTCCTACAATGAGCAGTTCTTC. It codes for CASRWDTSYNEQFF. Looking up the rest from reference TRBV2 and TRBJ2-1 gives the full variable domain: EPEVTQTPSHQVTQMGQEVILRCVPISNHLYFYWYRQILGQKVEFLVSFYNNEISEKSEIFDDQFSVERPDGSNFTLKIRSTKLEDSAMYFCASRWDTSYNEQFFGPGTRLTVL.

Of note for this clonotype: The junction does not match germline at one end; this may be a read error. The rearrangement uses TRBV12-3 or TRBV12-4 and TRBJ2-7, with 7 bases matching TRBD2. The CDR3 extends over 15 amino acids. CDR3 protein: CAGSFFGTTRRDQYF. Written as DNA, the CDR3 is TGTGCCGGCAGTTTCTTCGGGACTACTCGGAGGGATCAGTACTTC.

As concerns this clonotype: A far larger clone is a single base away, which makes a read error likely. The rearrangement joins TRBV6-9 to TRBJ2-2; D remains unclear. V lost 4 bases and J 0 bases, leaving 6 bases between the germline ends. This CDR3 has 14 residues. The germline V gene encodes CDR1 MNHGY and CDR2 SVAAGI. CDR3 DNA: TGTGCCAGCAGTTGGTCCACGAACACCGGGGAGCTGTTTTTT. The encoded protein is CASSWSTNTGELFF.

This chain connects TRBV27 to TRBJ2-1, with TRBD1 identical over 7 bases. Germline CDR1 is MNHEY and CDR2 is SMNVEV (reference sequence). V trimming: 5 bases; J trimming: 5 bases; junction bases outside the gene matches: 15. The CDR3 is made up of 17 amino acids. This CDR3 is CASSPVCDRVYDNEQFF. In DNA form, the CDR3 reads TGTGCCAGCAGTCCCGTGTGTGACAGGGTATACGACAATGAGCAGTTCTTC.

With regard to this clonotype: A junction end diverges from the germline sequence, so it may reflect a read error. In DNA form, the CDR3 reads TGTGCCAGCAGGAAAAGCGAGACACGGAACACTGAAGCTTCCTTT. Encoded protein: CASRKSETRNTEASF. The rearrangement links TRBV6-8 to TRBJ1-1, with D hard to call. Germline values: CDR1 MNHGY, CDR2 SAAAGT. The length of the CDR3 is 15 residues.

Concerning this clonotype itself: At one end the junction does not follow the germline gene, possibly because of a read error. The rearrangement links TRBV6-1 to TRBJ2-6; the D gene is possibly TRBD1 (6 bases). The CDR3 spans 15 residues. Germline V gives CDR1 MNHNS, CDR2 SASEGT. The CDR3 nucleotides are TGTGCCAGCAATTTCTCAGGGGTCGGGGCCAACGTCCTGAATTTC. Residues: CASNFSGVGANVLNF.

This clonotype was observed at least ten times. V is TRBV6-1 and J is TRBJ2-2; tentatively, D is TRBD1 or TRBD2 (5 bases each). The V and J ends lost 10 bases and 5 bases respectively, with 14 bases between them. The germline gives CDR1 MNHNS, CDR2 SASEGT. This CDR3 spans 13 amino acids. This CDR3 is CATGTGVTGELFF. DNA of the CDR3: TGTGCCACCGGGACCGGCGTTACCGGGGAGCTGTTTTTT.

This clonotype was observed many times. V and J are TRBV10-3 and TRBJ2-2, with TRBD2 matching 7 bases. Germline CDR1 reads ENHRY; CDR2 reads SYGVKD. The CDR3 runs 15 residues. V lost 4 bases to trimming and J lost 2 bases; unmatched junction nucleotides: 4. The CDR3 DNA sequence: TGTGCCATCAGTGGAGGCGGGAGAAACACCGGGGAGCTGTTTTTT. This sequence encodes CAISGGGRNTGELFF.

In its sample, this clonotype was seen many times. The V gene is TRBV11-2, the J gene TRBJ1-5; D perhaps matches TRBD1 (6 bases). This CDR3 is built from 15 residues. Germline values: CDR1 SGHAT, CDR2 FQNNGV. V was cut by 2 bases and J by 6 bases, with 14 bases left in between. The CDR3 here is CASSLRAGGGQPQHF. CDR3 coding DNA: TGTGCCAGCAGCTTAAGAGCGGGGGGCGGTCAGCCCCAGCATTTT.

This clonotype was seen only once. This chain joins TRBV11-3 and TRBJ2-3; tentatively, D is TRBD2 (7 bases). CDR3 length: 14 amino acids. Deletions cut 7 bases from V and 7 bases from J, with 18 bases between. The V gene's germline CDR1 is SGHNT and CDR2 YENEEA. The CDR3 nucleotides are TGTGCCAGCATCTCCCTGGGGGGGACATATACGCAGTATTTT. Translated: CASISLGGTYTQYF.

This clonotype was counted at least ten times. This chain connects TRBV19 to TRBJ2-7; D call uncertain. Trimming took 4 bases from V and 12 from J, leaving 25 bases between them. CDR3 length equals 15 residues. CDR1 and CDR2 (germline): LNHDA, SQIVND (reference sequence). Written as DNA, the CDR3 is TGTGCCAGTAGTAGGTCCTTTGGCCCGCTACTGAATATGTACTTC. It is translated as CASSRSFGPLLNMYF.